These 30 T cell receptor beta chains were all obtained from the same sample, sequenced in a study of regulatory T cells in long-lasting Graves disease. Both iRepertoire HTBI primers and Arm-PCR of CDR3 regions were used to build the TCR beta libraries. Each CDR3 protein gets one entry after TCRdb re-called the multiplex PCR reads with MiXCR. The sample shows 680,000 or so distinct CDR3 sequences, 16% of them seen only once. Specified time point: newly diagnosed GD, antithyroid drugs for less than 3 months. Following extraction of RNA from PBMCs, that RNA was used to make the TCR library. The same sample was also studied in work on T cells in Graves' hyperthyroidism and ophthalmopathy.

The material was peripheral blood mononuclear cells (PBMCs), obtained at new diagnosis, from a patient treated with antithyroid drugs. These receptors came from a woman under 40 with Graves disease.

The gene calls are TRBV20-1 and TRBJ1-5; D not resolved. This CDR3 spans 14 amino acids. Trimming cost V 4 bases and J 2 bases, with 12 bases left between them. Germline V CDR1 and CDR2: DFQATT, SNEGSKA (reference sequence). CDR3 nucleotides: TGCAGTGCTAAAGCCCCCGGGGGCAATCAGCCCCAGCATTTT. Its translation: CSAKAPGGNQPQHF.

This clonotype was counted only a few times. The junction and the germline gene differ at one end; a read error may be behind it. The J gene is TRBJ1-1, the V gene TRBV14; D gene uncertain. The CDR3 runs 11 residues. Germline V CDR1 and CDR2: SGHDN, FVKESK. CDR3 amino acids: CASSRWTGAFF. For the CDR3, the DNA is TGTGCCAGCAGCCGGTGGACTGGAGCTTTCTTT.

This clonotype was counted ten times or more. The rearrangement uses TRBV24-1 and TRBJ1-2, with D hard to call. The V end lost 5 bases, the J end lost 8 bases, and 17 bases lay between the germline ends. This CDR3 has 14 amino acids. Per germline, CDR1 KGHDR and CDR2 SFDVKD. CDR3 amino acids: CATSGAGEVKGYTF. CDR3 sequence (DNA): TGTGCCACCAGTGGTGCGGGAGAGGTGAAAGGCTACACCTTC.

The CDR3 sequence is CAWSVLAGPNTGELFF. The CDR3 nucleotides are TGTGCCTGGAGTGTACTAGCGGGGCCGAACACCGGGGAGCTGTTTTTT. The chain joins TRBV30 to TRBJ2-2; 10 positions agree with TRBD2. The CDR3 has 16 amino acids. Unmatched junction bases numbered 1, after V lost 0 bases and J lost 0 bases. Germline V lookup: CDR1 GTSNPN, CDR2 SVGIG (reference sequence).

This clonotype has more than one count but fewer than ten. The chain links TRBV6-1 to TRBJ2-2; tentatively, D is TRBD1 (5 bases). The CDR3 covers 14 residues. V shed 5 bases and J shed 2 bases, with 9 bases lying between them. Germline assignment: CDR1 MNHNS and CDR2 SASEGT. CDR3 DNA: TGTGCCAGCAGTCGCAGGGTAAACACCGGGGAGCTGTTTTTT. It encodes CASSRRVNTGELFF.

At least ten counts were recorded for this clonotype. The chain has TRBV28 and TRBJ1-4; TRBD1 might be the D (6 bases). The CDR3 covers 15 residues. CDR1 MDHEN and CDR2 SYDVKM come from the germline V gene. The V and J ends lost 4 bases and 5 bases respectively, with 14 bases between them. The CDR3 nucleotides are TGTGCCAGCAGTTCACCGGACAGCCGGAATGAAAAACTGTTTTTT. Translation gives CASSSPDSRNEKLFF.

In its sample, this clonotype was seen a few times. The chain recombines TRBV18 with TRBJ1-6; weak D call: TRBD1 (5 bases). V lost 6 bases to trimming and J lost 7 bases, with 16 bases between them. The CDR3 has 15 residues. From germline, CDR1 is KGHSH and CDR2 LQKENI. The CDR3, as DNA: TGTGCCAGCTCCATATCCTGGGACGGGAATTCACCCCTCCACTTT. It encodes CASSISWDGNSPLHF.

This clonotype has a count of ten or more. The chain has TRBV19 and TRBJ1-1; TRBD1 agrees at 10 bases. J gave up 2 bases and V 5 bases, and 5 bases lay outside the gene matches. Per the germline V gene, CDR1 is LNHDA and CDR2 is SQIVND (reference sequence). The CDR3 is made up of 15 amino acids. CDR3 protein: CASSAWDRGNTEAFF. The CDR3 DNA reads TGTGCCAGTAGTGCCTGGGACAGGGGAAACACTGAAGCTTTCTTT.

This clonotype has ten or more counts. The genes are TRBV2 and TRBJ1-2, with D unresolved. Between the trimmed V and J ends, which lost 4 bases and 8 bases, there was a span of 14 bases. The V gene's germline CDR1 is SNHLY and CDR2 FYNNEI. CDR3 length: 13 residues. The CDR3 loop is CASSAEGPGGYTF. CDR3 sequence (DNA): TGTGCCAGCAGTGCCGAGGGCCCGGGCGGCTACACCTTC.

The chain links TRBV27 to TRBJ1-6; D call uncertain. The CDR3 sequence is 16 residues long. Germline V gives CDR1 MNHEY, CDR2 SMNVEV (reference sequence). V lost 2 bases to trimming and J lost 0 bases, with 8 bases between them. Written as DNA, the CDR3 is TGTGCCAGCAGTTTACAGTTGAGCTCCTATAATTCACCCCTCCACTTT. Protein product: CASSLQLSSYNSPLHF.

The sample holds a few counts of this clonotype. The chain couples TRBV19 to TRBJ1-5, with no clear D. From germline, CDR1 is LNHDA and CDR2 SQIVND (reference sequence). The CDR3 is 13 amino acids. Trimming pared 6 bases from V and 3 bases from J, leaving 9 bases between. The CDR3, as DNA: TGTGCCAGTAGGAAAATGGACAATCAGCCCCAGCATTTT. Residues: CASRKMDNQPQHF. The full variable domain, with the rest looked up from reference TRBV19 and TRBJ1-5, is DGGITQSPKYLFRKEGQNVTLSCEQNLNHDAMYWYRQDPGQGLRLIYYSQIVNDFQKGDIAEGYSVSREKKESFPLTVTSAQKNPTAFYLCASRKMDNQPQHFGDGTRLSIL.

As concerns this clonotype: Just one base apart from a much larger clone, this may be a read error. The chain carries TRBV7-2 and TRBJ2-1, with 9 bases fitting TRBD2. J gave up 10 bases and V 1 base, and 11 bases lay outside the gene matches. Germline V gene data show CDR1 as SGHTA and CDR2 as FQGNSA. This CDR3 spans 16 amino acids. Here the CDR3 DNA reads TGTGCCAGCAGCTTAGGTCTAGCGGGAAGCTCCTACGAGCAGTTCTTC. It codes for CASSLGLAGSSYEQFF.

The chain links TRBV20-1 to TRBJ2-2; 9 positions match TRBD1. Germline CDR1 DFQATT, CDR2 SNEGSKA (reference sequence). The CDR3 covers 16 residues. V trimming: 5 bases; J trimming: 3 bases; junction bases outside the gene matches: 10. CDR3 sequence (DNA): TGCAGTGCTCGACCCCGGGACAGGGTGTACACCGGGGAGCTGTTTTTT. Translating it yields CSARPRDRVYTGELFF.

The chain is built from TRBV7-3 and TRBJ2-5, with 10 nucleotides matching TRBD2. Trimming cost V 7 bases and J 4 bases; bases outside gene matches: 9. CDR3 size: 15 residues. Germline values: CDR1 SGHTA, CDR2 FQGTGA. DNA of the CDR3: TGTGCCAGCACCCCCAGCGGGAGGGCCGGAGAGACCCAGTACTTC. It encodes CASTPSGRAGETQYF.

This clonotype was seen many times. The CDR3 DNA reads as TGTGCCAGCAGTTTGGGAGGGCAGGGTTTCGGCAATGAGCAGTTCTTC. Encoded protein: CASSLGGQGFGNEQFF. This rearrangement joins TRBV28 to TRBJ2-1, with TRBD2 matching over 7 bases. Germline V gives CDR1 MDHEN, CDR2 SYDVKM. The V and J ends lost 3 bases and 6 bases, in that order; junction bases with no gene match: 11. The CDR3 loop spans 16 amino acids.

This chain joins TRBV11-2 and TRBJ2-1, with D possibly matching TRBD2 (5 bases). Germline lookup yields CDR1 SGHAT and CDR2 FQNNGV. V lost 8 bases and J lost 0, with 14 bases in between. The CDR3 is 15 residues long. CDR3: CASDHSGYSYNEQFF. For the CDR3, the DNA is TGTGCCAGCGATCACAGCGGATACTCCTACAATGAGCAGTTCTTC.

A note on this clonotype: Being one base from a much bigger clone, this may be a read error. The chain has TRBV7-9 and TRBJ2-4, with 7 bases identical to TRBD1. The CDR3 runs to 15 residues. J lost 13 bases, V lost 3 bases, and 15 bases had no gene match. Germline V lookup: CDR1 SEHNR, CDR2 FQNEAQ (reference sequence). This CDR3 is CASSLGPGQYNEQYF. The CDR3 coding sequence is TGTGCCAGCAGCTTGGGCCCGGGACAGTACAATGAGCAGTACTTC.

Concerning this clonotype itself: Germline and junction disagree at one end, which may indicate a read error. The rearrangement joins TRBV19 to TRBJ1-5, with 7 bases lining up with TRBD1. Germline loops: CDR1 LNHDA, CDR2 SQIVND (reference sequence). The CDR3 is 20 amino acids. The CDR3 DNA reads TGTGCCAGTAGGATAGACGGGAGGACAGGACTTCAGAAAAGCAATCAGCCCCAGCATTTT. Protein: CASRIDGRTGLQKSNQPQHF. Full variable domain (rest looked up from reference TRBV19 and TRBJ1-5): DGGITQSPKYLFRKEGQNVTLSCEQNLNHDAMYWYRQDPGQGLRLIYYSQIVNDFQKGDIAEGYSVSREKKESFPLTVTSAQKNPTAFYLCASRIDGRTGLQKSNQPQHFGDGTRLSIL.

This clonotype was seen repeatedly, ten times or more. The rearrangement joins TRBV7-2 to TRBJ2-7, with 12 bases matching TRBD2. The CDR3 is 16 residues long. Germline V CDR1 and CDR2: SGHTA, FQGNSA. The J segment lost 3 bases and the V segment lost 1 base, leaving 4 bases of the junction unmatched. The DNA for the CDR3 is TGTGCCAGCAGCTTAGGGAGGACTAGCGGGAACTACGAGCAGTACTTC. Protein product: CASSLGRTSGNYEQYF.

The rearrangement links TRBV5-1 to TRBJ2-3, with 10 bases fitting TRBD2. The CDR3 covers 18 residues. V lost 3 bases, J lost 0 bases, and 10 bases stayed unmatched. Germline V gives CDR1 SGHRS, CDR2 YFSETQ. The CDR3 nucleotides read TGCGCCAGCAGCTCTGGAAAAACTAGCGGGGCTAGCACAGATACGCAGTATTTT. It codes for CASSSGKTSGASTDTQYF. Looking up the rest from reference TRBV5-1 and TRBJ2-3 gives the full variable domain: KAGVTQTPRYLIKTRGQQVTLSCSPISGHRSVSWYQQTPGQGLQFLFEYFSETQRNKGNFPGRFSGRQFSNSRSEMNVSTLELGDSALYLCASSSGKTSGASTDTQYFGPGTRLTVL.

CDR3 region: CASSSRTGFEAFF. The CDR3 DNA reads as TGTGCCAGCAGTTCGAGAACAGGTTTTGAAGCTTTCTTT. The genes are TRBV6-9 and TRBJ1-1; D perhaps matches TRBD1 (5 bases). Germline V lookup: CDR1 MNHGY, CDR2 SVAAGI. This CDR3 is built from 13 residues. Trimming stripped 4 bases from V and 7 bases from J, with 13 bases between.

The chain uses TRBV10-1 and TRBJ1-4, with D possibly matching TRBD1 (5 bases). The V and J ends lost 8 bases and 3 bases respectively, with 10 bases between them. The CDR3 has 13 residues. Germline V gene data show CDR1 as WNHNN and CDR2 as SYGVQD (reference sequence). The CDR3 sequence is CASQGSANEKLFF. The CDR3 nucleotides read TGCGCCAGCCAGGGTTCAGCTAATGAAAAACTGTTTTTT.

This sequence joins TRBV27 and TRBJ1-6; D perhaps matches TRBD1 (6 bases). Germline V gene data show CDR1 as MNHEY and CDR2 as SMNVEV (reference sequence). The CDR3 is 13 residues long. Trimming stripped 5 bases from V and 7 bases from J, with 9 bases between. The CDR3 DNA reads TGTGCCAGCAGTGGGGGGGCAAATTCACCCCTCCACTTT. Encoded protein: CASSGGANSPLHF.

This clonotype was recorded a few times. The chain combines TRBV30 with TRBJ2-5; D gene uncertain. CDR1 and CDR2 from the germline V gene are GTSNPN and SVGIG (reference sequence). Between the trimmed V and J ends, which lost 2 bases and 5 bases, there was a span of 6 bases. The CDR3 has 11 residues. The CDR3 sequence: CAWSPRETQYF. As DNA, the CDR3 is TGTGCCTGGAGTCCCCGGGAGACCCAGTACTTC.

This clonotype was picked up many times. The V and J genes are TRBV12-3 or TRBV12-4 and TRBJ1-5; D not resolved. This CDR3 has 12 residues. V was pared by 4 bases and J by 10 bases, with 11 bases between. The chain's CDR3 is CASSSPPDPQHF. The CDR3 nucleotides are TGTGCCAGCAGTTCCCCCCCCGATCCCCAGCATTTT.

There are many counts of this clonotype. The V call is TRBV28, the J call TRBJ1-5, with D unclear. The CDR3 loop spans 14 amino acids. In germline, CDR1 is MDHEN, CDR2 SYDVKM. Trimming shortened V by 3 bases and J by 6 bases, and 12 bases separated the two germline ends. The CDR3 protein is CASSFGGQAQPQHF. The CDR3 DNA reads as TGTGCCAGCAGTTTTGGAGGTCAGGCTCAGCCCCAGCATTTT. Variable domain in full (rest from reference TRBV28 and TRBJ1-5): DVKVTQSSRYLVKRTGEKVFLECVQDMDHENMFWYRQDPGLGLRLIYFSYDVKMKEKGDIPEGYSVSREKKERFSLILESASTNQTSMYLCASSFGGQAQPQHFGDGTRLSIL.

Ten or more counts support this clonotype. This rearrangement joins TRBV2 to TRBJ1-5; D is unclear. V was cut by 6 bases and J by 5 bases, with 11 bases left in between. This CDR3 has 13 amino acids. Per the germline V gene, CDR1 is SNHLY and CDR2 is FYNNEI. The CDR3 DNA sequence: TGTGCCAGCAGATTGTCGGCCCATCAGCCCCAGCATTTT. Protein sequence: CASRLSAHQPQHF.

This clonotype was seen repeatedly, ten times or more. The rearrangement uses TRBV12-5 and TRBJ2-1; D remains unclear. This CDR3 is built from 13 residues. Germline CDR1 is LGHNT and CDR2 is FRNRAP. V was trimmed by 0 bases and J by 13 bases, leaving 13 bases between them. CDR3 region: CASGLVGSTAQFF. The CDR3 nucleotides read TGTGCTAGTGGTTTGGTAGGCAGCACCGCACAGTTCTTC.

CDR3 DNA sequence: TGCAGCGCCATGACAGGGGTGTCTGAAGCTTTCTTT. As protein: CSAMTGVSEAFF. The rearrangement joins TRBV29-1 to TRBJ1-1; TRBD1 aligns across 8 bases. CDR3 length: 12 residues. The germline V gene encodes CDR1 SQVTM and CDR2 ANQGSEA. The trim removed 7 bases at V and 6 bases at J, leaving 7 bases unmatched.

Notes on this clonotype: One base away lies a much larger clone, so this may be a sequencing read error. This chain uses TRBV6-1 with TRBJ1-6; a weak D match, TRBD1 (5 bases). CDR3 length equals 15 residues. The germline gives CDR1 MNHNS, CDR2 SASEGT. In DNA, the CDR3 is TGTGCCAGCAGTACCCACGGGGGAAATAATTCACCCCCCCACTTT. This gives the protein CASSTHGGNNSPPHF.